The text below deals with one TCR beta chain. The data are from a study of technical replicates of blood from a handful of donors. The trim removed 1 base at V and 4 bases at J, leaving 14 bases unmatched. The CDR3 is 18 residues long. The germline gives CDR1 LGHNA, CDR2 YSLEER. This table comes from immunoSEQ multiplex PCR, and its TCRdb copy is limited to in-frame clones, with some not included. Of about 59,000 clones detected, about 93% appear once; the ten largest clones hold roughly 4%. Sequenced material: PBMCs. The chain links TRBV4-3 to TRBJ2-3; the match to TRBD2 covers 7 bases. This clonotype was obtained from a human donor in good health. Some clones in this sample may be carry-over from other donors' samples. The CDR3 nucleotides are TGCGCCAGCAGCCAAGCTTTTCGACTAGCAGGGCCGGCAGATACGCAGTATTTT. The encoded protein is CASSQAFRLAGPADTQYF.